Below, 28 T cell receptor beta chains from the same sample are listed, as sequenced in a study of cytomegalovirus exposure and HLA in healthy donors. PCR involved 60 Vbeta and 13 Jbeta primers. Method: immunoSEQ multiplex PCR; TCRdb's copy keeps in-frame clones and lacks some. The sample carries under 150,000 clones, around 79% recorded once. The sample comprised PBMCs. These receptors all come from a middle-aged woman in good health and CMV-seropositive.

The rearrangement joins TRBV7-9 to TRBJ2-6; the match to TRBD1 covers 9 bases. Unmatched junction bases numbered 8, after V lost 10 bases and J lost 1 base. This CDR3 contains 16 residues. CDR1 and CDR2 from the germline V gene are SEHNR and FQNEAQ (reference sequence). The CDR3 DNA reads as TGTGCCATGAGCGGGACAGGGCCTTCTGGGGCCAACGTCCTGACTTTC. Amino acids: CAMSGTGPSGANVLTF.

This rearrangement joins TRBV7-9 to TRBJ1-6, with D possibly TRBD1 on 6 matching bases. The V end was cut by 5 bases, the J end by 7 bases, with 12 bases between. Per the germline V gene, CDR1 is SEHNR and CDR2 is FQNEAQ (reference sequence). This CDR3 comprises 14 residues. The chain's CDR3 is CASSPQGWNSPLHF. DNA for the CDR3: TGTGCCAGCAGCCCCCAGGGGTGGAATTCACCCCTCCACTTT.

V and J are TRBV6-5 and TRBJ1-5; no firm D call. The CDR3 sequence is 12 residues long. In germline, CDR1 is MNHEY, CDR2 SVGAGI. Trimming cost V 5 bases and J 9 bases, with 11 bases left between them. The CDR3 here is CASSARQGPQHF. As DNA, the CDR3 is TGTGCCAGCAGTGCCCGACAAGGGCCCCAGCATTTT.

The V call is TRBV4-1, the J call TRBJ1-2; 8 bases agree with TRBD1. Germline values: CDR1 MGHRA, CDR2 YSYEKL. The CDR3 has 17 amino acids. With 4 bases clipped from V and 9 bases from J, the junction kept 19 bases outside the gene matches. The CDR3 region is CASSRSSRAGGGIRYTF. CDR3 bases: TGCGCCAGCAGCCGATCGAGCCGGGCAGGGGGCGGAATTCGCTACACCTTC.

This clone showed up just a few times. V is TRBV5-4 and J is TRBJ2-5; weak D call: TRBD1 (6 bases). Germline values: CDR1 SGHNT, CDR2 YYREEE (reference sequence). Trimming removed 1 base at V and 9 bases at J, with 19 bases between. This CDR3 has 15 amino acids. The CDR3 DNA is TGTGCCAGCAGCTTGTTCGGTCAGGGGAGTTCGTCCCAGTACTTC. Translation gives CASSLFGQGSSSQYF.

The chain couples TRBV18 to TRBJ2-2; D is uncertain. The CDR3 spans 15 residues. Trimming removed 1 base from V and 3 bases from J, with 9 bases in between. Germline V gene lookup returns CDR1 KGHSH and CDR2 LQKENI. The CDR3: CASSPLGGDTGELFF. Here the CDR3 DNA reads TGTGCCAGCTCACCACTTGGCGGAGACACCGGGGAGCTGTTTTTT.

The V and J genes are TRBV21-1 and TRBJ1-5. TRBV21-1 is a pseudogene segment. CDR3 length: 16 amino acids. The CDR3 spells CASSKLDGNSNQPQHF. CDR3 DNA: TGTGCCAGCAGCAAATTAGACGGGAATAGCAATCAGCCCCAGCATTTT.

The V gene is TRBV18, the J gene TRBJ2-1; no reliable D call. The V end lost 1 base, the J end lost 9 bases, and 4 bases lay between the germline ends. Germline loops: CDR1 KGHSH, CDR2 LQKENI. CDR3 length: 11 residues. CDR3 sequence reads: CASSPLSEQFF. The CDR3 region has the DNA TGTGCCAGCTCACCACTCTCTGAGCAGTTCTTC.

This clone came up a few times. The chain uses TRBV6-6 and TRBJ2-1; 15 bases match TRBD2. Unmatched junction bases numbered 6, after V lost 5 bases and J lost 7 bases. This CDR3 spans 16 amino acids. In germline, CDR1 is MNHNY, CDR2 SVGAGI (reference sequence). In nucleotides, the CDR3 is TGTGCCAGCAGTCAACCCGGACTAGCGGGGGGGAATGAGCAGTTCTTC. This encodes CASSQPGLAGGNEQFF.

This clone occurred a few times. This chain joins TRBV6-1 and TRBJ1-1; D not certain. V was pared by 9 bases and J by 1 base, with 15 bases between. There are 14 residues in the CDR3. Germline loops: CDR1 MNHNS, CDR2 SASEGT. CDR3 DNA sequence: TGTGCCAGTAAGGTCGGGGTAACGAACACTGAAGCTTTCTTT. Protein product: CASKVGVTNTEAFF.

Comment on this clone: The CDR3 does not close with the conserved phenylalanine or tryptophan, likely indicating a read error. The DNA is omitted, as the CDR3 cannot be located on it reliably, and the CDR3 follows TCRdb's listing. The chain combines TRBV6-5 with TRBJ2-6; the table's D call of TRBD2 was not tested on the DNA. Germline V gene sequence: CDR1 MNHEY, CDR2 SVGAGI. The CDR3 is 10 amino acids long, termini counted. Here the CDR3 reads CASSYSIPSG.

The V call is TRBV7-6, the J call TRBJ1-1; tentative D call: TRBD1 (6 bases). The CDR3 extends over 13 amino acids. V was cut by 5 bases and J by 2 bases, with 9 bases left in between. In germline, CDR1 is SGHVS, CDR2 FNYEAQ. DNA of the CDR3: TGTGCCAGCAGCCAGGACAGCAACACTGAAGCTTTCTTT. Translating it yields CASSQDSNTEAFF.

This chain connects TRBV19 to TRBJ2-3, with D perhaps TRBD2 (6 bases). Trimming stripped 5 bases from V and 2 bases from J, with 23 bases between. Germline CDR1 and CDR2: LNHDA and SQIVND (reference sequence). The CDR3 length is 18 residues. In DNA form, the CDR3 reads TGTGCCAGTAGTCCGAGCCCAACGACTAGGCGTGACACAGATACGCAGTATTTT. It codes for CASSPSPTTRRDTDTQYF.

This chain joins TRBV6-6 and TRBJ2-5, with D tentatively TRBD2 (6 bases). Gene TRBJ2-7 matches the end of the DNA better, so the J call may be wrong. This CDR3 is 14 amino acids long. Germline CDR1 reads MNHNY; CDR2 reads SVGAGI (reference sequence). This chain's CDR3 is CASSYPGETYEQYF. The CDR3, as DNA: TGTGCCAGCAGTTATCCGGGAGAGACCTACGAGCAGTACTTC.

This chain uses TRBV11-2 with TRBJ1-4; 9 bases map to TRBD1. V lost 1 base, J lost 6 bases, and 3 bases stayed unmatched. CDR1 is SGHAT, CDR2 FQNNGV, per germline. This CDR3 spans 15 amino acids. The CDR3 region has the DNA TGTGCCAGCAGCTTAGGGGACAGGGACGATGAAAAACTGTTTTTT. It specifies CASSLGDRDDEKLFF.

J is TRBJ2-7 and V is TRBV14; possibly TRBD2 for D (6 bases). The CDR3 covers 14 residues. Looked up from germline, CDR1 is SGHDN and CDR2 is FVKESK. V was trimmed by 5 bases and J by 9 bases, leaving 20 bases between them. This chain's CDR3 is CASSFGSFTGGQYF. DNA for the CDR3: TGTGCCAGCAGCTTTGGATCCTTCACCGGGGGGCAGTACTTC.

This clone was detected once. V gene TRBV5-4 combines with J gene TRBJ2-5; 15 nucleotides line up with TRBD2. V shed 1 base and J 5 bases; nucleotides not matched to a gene: 6. Germline V gene lookup returns CDR1 SGHNT and CDR2 YYREEE (reference sequence). This CDR3 has 17 residues. CDR3: CASSLSRGTSGGETQYF. In nucleotides, the CDR3 is TGTGCCAGCAGCTTGAGTCGTGGGACTAGCGGGGGGGAGACCCAGTACTTC. The full variable domain, completed using reference TRBV5-4 and TRBJ2-5, is ETGVTQSPTHLIKTRGQQVTLRCSSQSGHNTVSWYQQALGQGPQFIFQYYREEENGRGNFPPRFSGLQFPNYSSELNVNALELDDSALYLCASSLSRGTSGGETQYFGPGTRLLVL.

The chain joins TRBV13 to TRBJ2-3; 16 bases match TRBD2. Germline CDR1 is PRHDT and CDR2 is FYEKMQ (reference sequence). CDR3 length equals 18 residues. V shed 5 bases and J 5 bases; nucleotides not matched to a gene: 10. The CDR3 DNA is TGTGCCAGCAGCCTCTTGCCGGGACTAGCGGGGGGGGAAGATACGCAGTATTTT. Its translation is CASSLLPGLAGGEDTQYF.

The V call is TRBV5-4, the J call TRBJ1-6; tentative D call: TRBD1 (5 bases). Germline CDR1 SGHNT, CDR2 YYREEE (reference sequence). The length of the CDR3 is 16 residues. Trimming pared 0 bases from V and 6 bases from J, leaving 13 bases between. The CDR3 nucleotides read TGTGCCAGCAGCTTGGAGAATAGGGGTGGTAATTCACCCCTCCACTTT. This gives the protein CASSLENRGGNSPLHF. Supplemented by reference TRBV5-4 and TRBJ1-6, the full variable domain reads ETGVTQSPTHLIKTRGQQVTLRCSSQSGHNTVSWYQQALGQGPQFIFQYYREEENGRGNFPPRFSGLQFPNYSSELNVNALELDDSALYLCASSLENRGGNSPLHFGNGTRLTVT.

Worth noting for this clone: The identical CDR3 is also encoded by other nucleotide sequences in the sample. The chain employs TRBV19 and TRBJ2-6; the D gene is possibly TRBD2 (5 bases). The CDR3 consists of 14 residues. V lost 5 bases to trimming and J lost 0 bases, with 5 bases between them. Germline CDR1 and CDR2: LNHDA and SQIVND (reference sequence). The CDR3, as DNA: TGTGCCAGTAGTCGGGGCTCTGGGGCCAACGTCCTGACTTTC. It specifies CASSRGSGANVLTF.

This chain joins TRBV27 and TRBJ2-5, with TRBD1 matching 9 bases. The germline V gene encodes CDR1 MNHEY and CDR2 SMNVEV (reference sequence). V trimming: 3 bases; J trimming: 4 bases; junction bases outside the gene matches: 6. The CDR3 is made up of 15 amino acids. The CDR3 sequence: CASSLGGTGRETQYF. The CDR3 coding sequence is TGTGCCAGCAGTTTGGGAGGGACAGGGCGAGAGACCCAGTACTTC.

V usage is TRBV6-1 and J usage is TRBJ1-2, with D possibly being TRBD1 (6 bases). V was shortened by 7 bases and J by 2 bases, with 17 bases between the two germline ends. The CDR3 sequence is 15 residues long. CDR1 MNHNS and CDR2 SASEGT come from the germline V gene. The CDR3 loop reads CASNPNRDLNYGYTF. Here the CDR3 DNA reads TGTGCCAGCAATCCCAACAGGGACCTAAACTATGGCTACACCTTC.

The chain is built from TRBV18 and TRBJ1-3; TRBD1 matches at 8 bases. V was pared by 6 bases and J by 5 bases, with 6 bases of the junction left unmatched. The CDR3 loop spans 14 amino acids. The germline V gene has CDR1 KGHSH and CDR2 LQKENI. In nucleotides, the CDR3 is TGTGCCAGCTCTCCGGCAGGGGGCCGAAACACCATATATTTT. Translating gives CASSPAGGRNTIYF.

V gene TRBV9 combines with J gene TRBJ2-7; 7 bases are a match to TRBD1. J was trimmed by 0 bases and V by 2 bases; bases with no gene match: 2. CDR3 length equals 14 residues. Germline V gene sequence: CDR1 SGDLS, CDR2 YYNGEE. The CDR3 protein is CASSVTGSSYEQYF. The CDR3 DNA sequence: TGTGCCAGCAGCGTGACAGGGAGCTCCTACGAGCAGTACTTC.

V is TRBV28 and J is TRBJ2-5, with 7 bases lining up with TRBD1. The germline V gene encodes CDR1 MDHEN and CDR2 SYDVKM. With V trimmed by 5 bases and J by 5 bases, 5 bases remained unmatched. This CDR3 has 13 residues. CDR3 in amino acids: CASSIQGPETQYF. For the CDR3, the DNA is TGTGCCAGCAGTATACAGGGGCCGGAGACCCAGTACTTC.

The chain carries TRBV7-6 and TRBJ1-3; 7 bases are a match to TRBD1. V shed 5 bases, J shed 2 bases, and the junction held 3 bases outside the gene matches. Germline values: CDR1 SGHVS, CDR2 FNYEAQ. The CDR3 is 14 amino acids. The CDR3 nucleotides read TGTGCCAGCAGCCTGGGACAGACTGGAAACACCATATATTTT. Protein: CASSLGQTGNTIYF.

The gene calls are TRBV4-1 and TRBJ2-1; a weak D match, TRBD2 (6 bases). The CDR3 extends over 16 amino acids. Trimming removed 1 base at V and 9 bases at J, with 19 bases between. The germline V gene encodes CDR1 MGHRA and CDR2 YSYEKL. DNA of the CDR3: TGCGCCAGCAGCCAAGGTCCGGGACTTAGTGTGGGTGAGCAGTTCTTC. It encodes CASSQGPGLSVGEQFF.

This chain connects TRBV7-2 to TRBJ1-2; no clear D. V dropped 1 base and J dropped 1 base, with 10 bases sitting between them. CDR3 size: 15 residues. Germline loops: CDR1 SGHTA, CDR2 FQGNSA. CDR3 loop: CASSLDPGYNYGYTF. CDR3 bases: TGTGCCAGCAGCTTAGATCCAGGATATAACTATGGCTACACCTTC.